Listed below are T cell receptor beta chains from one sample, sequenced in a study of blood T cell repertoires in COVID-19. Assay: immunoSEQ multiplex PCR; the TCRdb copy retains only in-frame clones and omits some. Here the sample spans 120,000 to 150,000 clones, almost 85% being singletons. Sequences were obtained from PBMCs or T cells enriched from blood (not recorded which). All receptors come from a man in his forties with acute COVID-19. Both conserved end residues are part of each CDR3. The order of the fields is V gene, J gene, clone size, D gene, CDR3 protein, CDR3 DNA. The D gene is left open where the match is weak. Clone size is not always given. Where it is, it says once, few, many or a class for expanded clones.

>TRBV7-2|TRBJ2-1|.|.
CASMLEVAGAYNEQFF
TGTGCCAGCATGCTTGAGGTTGCGGGGGCTTACAATGAGCAGTTCTTC
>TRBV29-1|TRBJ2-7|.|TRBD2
CSVVAGGAYEQYF
TGCAGCGTTGTAGCGGGAGGAGCCTACGAGCAGTACTTC
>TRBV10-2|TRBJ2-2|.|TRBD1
CASSQGAQAGELFF
TGCGCCAGCAGCCAGGGGGCACAGGCCGGGGAGCTGTTTTTT
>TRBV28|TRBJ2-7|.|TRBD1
CASQFRRQGRGNEQYF
TGTGCCAGCCAGTTTAGGAGACAGGGGAGAGGCAACGAGCAGTACTTC
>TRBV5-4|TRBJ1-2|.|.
CASSLVQGQNYGYTF
TGTGCCAGCAGCTTGGTTCAGGGGCAAAACTATGGCTACACCTTC
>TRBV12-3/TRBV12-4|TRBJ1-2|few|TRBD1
CASTGTANYGYTF
TGTGCCAGCACCGGGACAGCTAACTATGGCTACACCTTC
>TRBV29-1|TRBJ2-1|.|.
CSVDGSSYNEQFF
TGCAGCGTTGACGGGAGTTCCTACAATGAGCAGTTCTTC
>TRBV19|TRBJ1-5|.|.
CASSIGRVGGPQHF
TGTGCCAGTAGTATAGGGCGGGTAGGTGGGCCCCAGCATTTT
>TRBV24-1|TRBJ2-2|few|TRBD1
CATSDLKNGQGSGELFF
TGTGCCACCAGTGATCTAAAGAACGGACAGGGGTCCGGGGAGCTGTTTTTT
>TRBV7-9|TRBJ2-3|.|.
CASSLTLAANTDTQYF
TGTGCCAGCAGCCTGACTTTAGCGGCTAACACAGATACGCAGTATTTT
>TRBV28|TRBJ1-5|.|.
CASSLLWGEQPQHF
TGTGCCAGCAGTTTGTTATGGGGGGAACAGCCCCAGCATTTT
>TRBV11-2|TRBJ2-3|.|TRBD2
CASSSGTSGHTDTQYF
TGTGCCAGCAGCTCCGGGACTAGCGGACACACAGATACGCAGTATTTT
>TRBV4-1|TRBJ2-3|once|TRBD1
CASSARQGARDTQYF
TGCGCCAGCAGCGCCCGACAGGGAGCGAGAGATACGCAGTATTTT
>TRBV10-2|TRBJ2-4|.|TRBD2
CASFSGAPGNIQYF
TGCGCCAGCTTTAGCGGGGCCCCGGGGAACATTCAGTACTTC
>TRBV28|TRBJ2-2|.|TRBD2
CASSPLVVAGGSGELFF
TGTGCCAGCAGCCCCCTCGTAGTAGCGGGAGGTTCCGGGGAGCTGTTTTTT
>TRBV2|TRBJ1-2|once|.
CASSLLTAGYTF
TGTGCCAGCAGTTTATTGACTGCCGGCTACACCTTC
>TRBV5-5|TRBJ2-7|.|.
CASSLLDNSYEQYF
TGTGCCAGCAGCTTGCTTGACAACTCCTACGAGCAGTACTTC
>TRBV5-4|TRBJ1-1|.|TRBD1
CASSSKDRVYAEAFF
TGTGCCAGCAGCTCGAAGGACAGGGTTTATGCTGAAGCTTTCTTT
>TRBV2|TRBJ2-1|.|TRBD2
CASSGRTSGRALQFF
TGTGCCAGCAGCGGCCGGACTAGCGGGAGGGCCTTGCAGTTCTTC
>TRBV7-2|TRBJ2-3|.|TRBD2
CASSLSGGAWTDTQYF
TGTGCCAGCAGCTTAAGCGGGGGGGCCTGGACAGATACGCAGTATTTT
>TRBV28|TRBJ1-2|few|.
CASSLSGISYGYTF
TGTGCCAGCAGTTTATCAGGAATTTCTTATGGCTACACCTTC
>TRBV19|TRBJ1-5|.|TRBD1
CASSTIASRGDQPQHF
TGTGCCAGTAGTACTATAGCTAGCAGGGGGGATCAGCCCCAGCATTTT
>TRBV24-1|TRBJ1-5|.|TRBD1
CANKPGQVSQPQHF
TGTGCCAACAAGCCGGGACAGGTATCTCAGCCCCAGCATTTT
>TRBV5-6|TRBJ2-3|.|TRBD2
CASSPSLAGGPSSTDTQYF
TGTGCCAGCAGCCCCTCCTTAGCGGGGGGGCCTTCTAGCACAGATACGCAGTATTTT
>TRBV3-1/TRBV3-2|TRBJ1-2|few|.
CASRATGFNNYGYTF
TGTGCCAGCAGAGCTACAGGGTTTAACAACTATGGCTACACCTTC
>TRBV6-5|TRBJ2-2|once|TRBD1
CASSTDRVNTGELFF
TGTGCCAGCAGCACAGACAGGGTAAACACCGGGGAGCTGTTTTTT
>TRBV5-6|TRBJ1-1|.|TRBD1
CASSHRGKNTEAFF
TGTGCCAGCAGCCACAGGGGGAAGAACACTGAAGCTTTCTTT
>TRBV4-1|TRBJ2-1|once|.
CASSQDLSRNEQFF
TGCGCCAGCAGCCAAGATTTATCGAGAAATGAGCAGTTCTTC
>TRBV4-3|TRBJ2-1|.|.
CASSQDSPGSNEQFF
TGCGCCAGCAGCCAAGATAGCCCGGGGAGCAATGAGCAGTTCTTC
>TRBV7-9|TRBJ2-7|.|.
CASSLSYEQYF
TGTGCCAGCAGCTTATCGTACGAGCAGTACTTC
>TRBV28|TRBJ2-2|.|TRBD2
CASTSGGNTGELFF
TGTGCCAGCACCTCGGGGGGGAACACCGGGGAGCTGTTTTTT